This TCR beta chain was captured by sequencing in a study of blood T cell repertoires in COVID-19. Study-wide background: COVID-19 samples from acute and convalescent phases originated in the United States, Italy and Spain. T cells, B-cell-depleted T cells, or PBMCs supplied cDNA or gDNA.

V was clipped by 6 bases and J by 1 base, with 16 bases between them. The CDR3 consists of 16 residues. Germline values: CDR1 MNHNY, CDR2 SVGAGI (reference sequence). Per the authors' pipeline: Reference gene primer amplification in the assay estimated nucleated cell counts. TCRdb's table, derived via immunoSEQ multiplex PCR, lists solely in-frame clones and lacks some. V and J calls and clone size are copied from that table; D and trimming were computed from the DNA. Among about 370,000 clones listed, 80% to 90% were seen once. The Seattle patients joined while their infection was active and were tracked longitudinally afterward.

The sequencing input was peripheral blood. V is TRBV6-6 and J is TRBJ2-1; D possibly corresponds to TRBD2 (6 bases). The source is a woman aged 25-40 years with COVID-19, enrolled during active disease. CDR3 amino acids: CASSPRLGLSYNEQFF. The CDR3, as DNA: TGTGCCAGCAGCCCCAGACTAGGGCTATCCTACAATGAGCAGTTCTTC.